One and the same sample provided the 24 T cell receptor beta chains below, sequenced in a study of cytomegalovirus exposure and HLA in healthy donors. A multiplex PCR was run with 60 Vbeta primers and 13 Jbeta primers. Data came from immunoSEQ multiplex PCR; TCRdb stores just in-frame clones and leaves some out. This repertoire shows around 190,000 clones, around 80% found once; its top ten account for roughly 0.76%. Sequenced: PBMCs. The receptors were sampled from a woman aged 40 to 50 in good health and CMV-seronegative.

This chain links TRBV5-4 with TRBJ2-3, with D possibly matching TRBD2 (6 bases). V was trimmed by 5 bases and J by 3 bases, leaving 16 bases between them. The germline V gene encodes CDR1 SGHNT and CDR2 YYREEE (reference sequence). The CDR3 runs to 15 residues. The CDR3 spells CASRTEPRGTDTQYF. In DNA form, the CDR3 reads TGTGCCAGCAGGACAGAACCTCGGGGGACAGATACGCAGTATTTT. Full variable domain (remainder filled in from reference TRBV5-4 and TRBJ2-3): ETGVTQSPTHLIKTRGQQVTLRCSSQSGHNTVSWYQQALGQGPQFIFQYYREEENGRGNFPPRFSGLQFPNYSSELNVNALELDDSALYLCASRTEPRGTDTQYFGPGTRLTVL.

This chain uses TRBV5-1 with TRBJ2-1; 11 bases fit TRBD2. The ends lost 1 base at V and 8 bases at J; junction bases unmatched: 5. CDR1 and CDR2 (germline): SGHRS, YFSETQ. This CDR3 region has 15 residues. CDR3 sequence: CASSLLAGGSYEQFF. CDR3 DNA sequence: TGCGCCAGCAGCTTGTTAGCGGGGGGGTCCTATGAGCAGTTCTTC. Variable domain in full (rest from reference TRBV5-1 and TRBJ2-1): KAGVTQTPRYLIKTRGQQVTLSCSPISGHRSVSWYQQTPGQGLQFLFEYFSETQRNKGNFPGRFSGRQFSNSRSEMNVSTLELGDSALYLCASSLLAGGSYEQFFGPGTRLTVL.

At least ten counts were recorded for this clone. This sequence joins TRBV7-2 and TRBJ1-3, with 7 bases identical to TRBD1. The CDR3 is 16 amino acids. After removal of 3 bases from V and 0 bases from J, the junction contained 5 bases not matched to a gene. Germline lookup yields CDR1 SGHTA and CDR2 FQGNSA. The CDR3 DNA is TGTGCCAGCAGCTTTAGGACAGGCCTCTCTGGAAACACCATATATTTT. Translated: CASSFRTGLSGNTIYF.

This clone came up a few times. J is TRBJ2-7 and V is TRBV5-1; TRBD2 might be the D (5 bases). V shed 4 bases and J shed 7 bases, with 15 bases lying between them. Per germline, CDR1 SGHRS and CDR2 YFSETQ. This CDR3 has 13 amino acids. As DNA, the CDR3 is TGCGCCAGCAGCGCCGACAACCGGGGAGAGCAGTACTTC. Translating gives CASSADNRGEQYF.

V gene TRBV11-3 combines with J gene TRBJ2-1; TRBD2 is a possible D gene (6 bases). The CDR3 length is 15 residues. Trimming cost V 1 base and J 7 bases, with 14 bases left between them. The germline V gene encodes CDR1 SGHNT and CDR2 YENEEA. CDR3 DNA: TGTGCCAGCAGCTTAGGTCTTTCGGGGGTAAATGAGCAGTTCTTC. Translated, it gives CASSLGLSGVNEQFF.

The chain uses TRBV11-2 and TRBJ2-7; D possibly corresponds to TRBD1 (6 bases). The germline V and J ends were trimmed by 1 base and 2 bases, with 12 bases remaining between them. Per the germline V gene, CDR1 is SGHAT and CDR2 is FQNNGV. CDR3 length: 15 residues. CDR3 in DNA: TGTGCCAGCAGCTTAGGTGGGGACATAACCTACGAGCAGTACTTC. It specifies CASSLGGDITYEQYF.

This chain uses TRBV19 with TRBJ2-6; the D gene is possibly TRBD1 (6 bases). Trimming stripped 4 bases from V and 2 bases from J, with 12 bases between. This CDR3 is 16 amino acids long. Per the germline V gene, CDR1 is LNHDA and CDR2 is SQIVND (reference sequence). DNA of the CDR3: TGTGCCAGTAGTACCCTGACAGGCACTGGGGCCAACGTCCTGACTTTC. It codes for CASSTLTGTGANVLTF.

In its sample, this clone was seen once. The chain employs TRBV25-1 and TRBJ2-6, with D tentatively TRBD1 (6 bases). The germline V gene encodes CDR1 MGHDK and CDR2 SYGVNS. Trimming removed 9 bases at V and 3 bases at J, with 12 bases between. CDR3 size: 14 residues. The CDR3 nucleotides are TGTGCCAGACTCCAGGGGTTTGGGGCCAACGTCCTGACTTTC. Amino acid sequence: CARLQGFGANVLTF.

V gene TRBV28 combines with J gene TRBJ1-5, with TRBD1 matching 8 bases. The CDR3 consists of 16 residues. Germline loops: CDR1 MDHEN, CDR2 SYDVKM. V lost 5 bases and J lost 4; bases outside the gene matches: 10. Written as DNA, the CDR3 is TGTGCCAGCAGTACCCCCGACAGGGGTGAAAATCAGCCCCAGCATTTT. Translation: CASSTPDRGENQPQHF.

This chain joins TRBV2 and TRBJ2-2; 11 bases fit TRBD2. With 5 bases clipped from V and 4 bases from J, the junction kept 3 bases outside the gene matches. The CDR3 length is 15 residues. Germline V gene lookup returns CDR1 SNHLY and CDR2 FYNNEI. The CDR3 sequence is CASSLAGGSTGELFF. In nucleotides, the CDR3 is TGTGCCAGCAGTTTAGCGGGAGGGAGCACCGGGGAGCTGTTTTTT.

The rearrangement links TRBV7-9 to TRBJ1-3, with 8 bases fitting TRBD1. The length of the CDR3 is 17 residues. The germline gives CDR1 SEHNR, CDR2 FQNEAQ (reference sequence). Unmatched junction bases numbered 9, after V lost 5 bases and J lost 0 bases. The CDR3 sequence: CASSHWTGRNSGNTIYF. CDR3 sequence (DNA): TGTGCCAGCAGCCACTGGACAGGGAGGAACTCTGGAAACACCATATATTTT.

The chain uses TRBV6-6 and TRBJ1-3; perhaps TRBD1 as D (6 bases). Germline assignment: CDR1 MNHNY and CDR2 SVGAGI (reference sequence). This CDR3 contains 14 residues. The ends were cut back, 0 bases at V and 8 bases at J, with 11 bases in the middle. CDR3 loop: CASSYSGGQDTIYF. DNA for the CDR3: TGTGCCAGCAGTTACTCCGGGGGGCAGGACACCATATATTTT.

The chain links TRBV6-5 to TRBJ1-1; D is perhaps TRBD1 (5 bases). The CDR3 runs 13 residues. V dropped 5 bases and J dropped 6 bases, with 13 bases sitting between them. Germline V CDR1 and CDR2: MNHEY, SVGAGI. The CDR3 here is CASSPQGPSEAFF. CDR3 in DNA: TGTGCCAGCAGTCCTCAGGGTCCCTCTGAAGCTTTCTTT.

To note about this clone: The germline gene is not matched at one end of the junction; a read error may be the cause. J is TRBJ2-7 and V is TRBV5-4; TRBD2 matches 13 bases. CDR1 is SGHNT and CDR2 is YYREEE in the germline V gene (reference sequence). The CDR3 length is 12 residues. For the CDR3, the DNA is TGTGCCAGCAGCCCGACTAGCGGGGGGCTCTCCTTC. It is translated as CASSPTSGGLSF.

The J gene is TRBJ1-1, the V gene TRBV4-1, with 8 bases fitting TRBD1. V was pared by 1 base and J by 8 bases, with 9 bases of the junction left unmatched. From germline, CDR1 is MGHRA and CDR2 YSYEKL. The CDR3 is made up of 15 amino acids. The CDR3 is CASSQAPGTGEEAFF. As DNA, the CDR3 is TGCGCCAGCAGCCAAGCGCCCGGGACAGGCGAAGAAGCTTTCTTT.

V is TRBV6-1 and J is TRBJ1-4; D possibly corresponds to TRBD1 (5 bases). CDR3 size: 14 residues. Germline CDR1 and CDR2: MNHNS and SASEGT. Trimming pared 1 base from V and 8 bases from J, leaving 11 bases between. Here the CDR3 DNA reads TGTGCCAGCAGTGAAGGGACATCCTCCGAAAAACTGTTTTTT. Its translation is CASSEGTSSEKLFF.

The chain combines TRBV6-5 with TRBJ2-4; D is possibly TRBD2 (6 bases). The V gene lost 7 bases and the J gene lost 10 bases, with 14 bases spanning the gap. From germline, CDR1 is MNHEY and CDR2 SVGAGI. The CDR3 runs to 12 residues. The CDR3 DNA follows: TGTGCCAGCATCGGGACTTCTCGGATTCAGTACTTC. Translating gives CASIGTSRIQYF.

The chain carries TRBV4-3 and TRBJ2-4; 7 positions agree with TRBD1. Per germline, CDR1 LGHNA and CDR2 YSLEER. The V and J ends lost 2 bases and 0 bases, in that order; junction bases with no gene match: 10. The CDR3 has 18 amino acids. The CDR3 is CASSQYNRGLLAKNIQYF. The CDR3 region has the DNA TGCGCCAGCAGCCAATACAACAGGGGTCTATTAGCCAAAAACATTCAGTACTTC.

CDR3 residues: CASSYRGNTEAFF. The CDR3 region has the DNA TGTGCCAGCAGCTACAGGGGGAACACTGAAGCTTTCTTT. The chain recombines TRBV13 with TRBJ1-1, with 7 bases matching TRBD1. Germline trimming cut 4 bases from V and 1 base from J; bases unmatched to any gene: 0. CDR1 is PRHDT, CDR2 FYEKMQ, per germline (reference sequence). There are 13 residues in the CDR3.

The V gene is TRBV6-1, the J gene TRBJ1-1, with 8 bases aligning to TRBD1. Unmatched junction bases numbered 16, after V lost 2 bases and J lost 5 bases. Germline-derived CDR1 and CDR2 are MNHNS and SASEGT. The CDR3 has 18 amino acids. This CDR3 reads CASSEWGTGQNGRTEAFF. CDR3 nucleotides: TGTGCCAGCAGTGAATGGGGGACAGGACAAAACGGGAGGACTGAAGCTTTCTTT.

This clone has a handful of counts. The chain has TRBV14 and TRBJ1-1; a possible D gene is TRBD1 (5 bases). This CDR3 has 21 amino acids. Germline V gives CDR1 SGHDN, CDR2 FVKESK. Trimming removed 0 bases from V and 1 base from J, with 27 bases in between. The CDR3 nucleotides read TGTGCCAGCAGCCAAGATTCGCGCGCGATTAGTAGGAGGGGCGCGAACACTGAAGCTTTCTTT. Translating gives CASSQDSRAISRRGANTEAFF. The full variable domain, rest sourced from reference TRBV14 and TRBJ1-1, is EAGVTQFPSHSVIEKGQTVTLRCDPISGHDNLYWYRRVMGKEIKFLLHFVKESKQDESGMPNNRFLAERTGGTYSTLKVQPAELEDSGVYFCASSQDSRAISRRGANTEAFFGQGTRLTVV.

The CDR3 DNA follows: TGTGCCAGCAGCGTAGGGCCCGGGGAGCTGTTTTTT. Encoded protein: CASSVGPGELFF. The genes are TRBV9 and TRBJ2-2, with no clear D. The ends were cut back, 0 bases at V and 6 bases at J, with 3 bases in the middle. The CDR3 sequence is 12 residues long. CDR1 and CDR2 (germline): SGDLS, YYNGEE.

This clone was observed once. The chain uses TRBV27 and TRBJ2-5, with 12 bases identical to TRBD2. The junction had 6 bases not matched to a gene; V was cut back by 3 bases and J by 7 bases. Germline CDR1 is MNHEY and CDR2 is SMNVEV (reference sequence). CDR3 length: 15 residues. Here the CDR3 DNA reads TGTGCCAGCAGTTTTGAAGCTAGCGGGAGGGGGACCCAGTACTTC. This gives the protein CASSFEASGRGTQYF.

The chain recombines TRBV13 with TRBJ2-2; TRBD2 might be the D (5 bases). Trimming stripped 5 bases from V and 8 bases from J, with 21 bases between. Germline V gene sequence: CDR1 PRHDT, CDR2 FYEKMQ (reference sequence). The CDR3 extends over 16 amino acids. CDR3 region: CASSPWTQARGGELFF. CDR3 sequence (DNA): TGTGCCAGCAGCCCCTGGACTCAGGCTAGAGGGGGGGAGCTGTTTTTT.